This T cell receptor (beta chain) was obtained from a study of OX40 agonist ivuxolimab in advanced cancers. Regarding the research as a whole: Ivuxolimab was a fully human IgG2 agonistic monoclonal antibody targeting the costimulatory receptor OX40 (CD134). Peripheral TCRbeta sequencing was intended to test whether TCR sequence diversity was altered and clonal T-cell expansion was caused by ivuxolimab. In the dose-escalation cohort, about four fifths of patients were male, and the mean age was approximately 60 years with a range of 23 to 79. Prior anti-PD-1, anti-PD-L1 or anti-CTLA-4 therapy was permitted, and checkpoint inhibitors had been received by roughly 42% of dose-escalation patients. The paper reports the monotherapy dose-escalation portion (N = 52 patients) of the phase I ivuxolimab trial. Partial responses occurred in three dose-escalation patients, of whom one had hepatocellular carcinoma and two had cutaneous melanoma. Intravenous ivuxolimab was administered to patients every 2 weeks at six dose levels: 0.01, 0.1, 0.3, 1.5, 3 and 10 mg/kg. Among the 52 dose-escalation patients, about 19 had hepatocellular carcinoma, roughly 15 melanoma, 9 renal cell carcinoma and 9 head and neck cancer. Here is what the overall study found, with its caveats: At doses of 0.1 to 3.0 mg/kg, clonal expansion of both CD4+ and CD8+ blood T cells was observed from baseline to week 6. After ivuxolimab, expanded clones were on average more numerous among CD8+ T cells than among CD4+ T cells. In partial responders in the 0.1-3.0 mg/kg groups, normalized peripheral clonal expansion was found to be among the lowest, especially among CD8+ T cells. Low levels of normalized T-cell clonal expansion were also seen in some nonresponding patients. Which antigens the clonally expanded peripheral T cells were specific for was not determined.

To sequence the TCRbeta CDR3 region, genomic DNA was isolated from the sorted cells. The immunoSEQ Assay was used for sequencing of TCRbeta CDR3 regions. TCRdb re-hosts the immuneACCESS table, in-frame sequences only. Its copies lack some clones; in the studies checked, an unresolved V gene accounts for under half of them, and the cause for the rest is not known. In this sample the table shows about 61,000 clones, approximately 90% of which occur a single time. The top ten constitute roughly 21% of the sample. Patients with a history of autoimmune disease or receiving systemic immunosuppression were excluded from the trial. In every dose cohort, peripheral blood was drawn for TCR sequencing at baseline, cycle 4 day 1, and cycle 7 day 1. The samples were drawn from a first-in-human, open-label, multicenter phase I dose-escalation trial of ivuxolimab. Adults with locally advanced or metastatic head and neck squamous cell, hepatocellular, melanoma or renal cell carcinoma were enrolled in the trial. Before TCR sequencing, CD4+ T cells and CD8+ T cells from peripheral blood were sorted into separate populations.

Regarding this clone: Its binding antigen is unknown. No much larger clonotype is one base removed from it; base qualities were not supplied.

The sample in question was CD4+ or CD8+ T cells sorted from blood, obtained in a trial of the OX40 agonist ivuxolimab. The sequence was obtained from an adult with an advanced solid tumor such as melanoma, head and neck, liver or kidney cancer.

The CDR3 reads as follows: CASSYRGRNGNTIYF. The DNA reads as follows: TGTGCCAGCAGTTACCGAGGCAGGAATGGAAACACCATATATTTT. The rearranged segments are TRBV6-6 and TRBJ1-3, with no confidently assigned D gene. The CDR3 spans 15 residues, from the cysteine through the phenylalanine. CDR3 DNA is the only sequence kept; it has 45 bases, read in frame from the first base. V gives up 2 bases and J gives up 3 bases, and the segment between their germline ends measures 11 bases. For CDR1 and CDR2, the germline V gene (reference sequence) lists MNHNY and SVGAGI.